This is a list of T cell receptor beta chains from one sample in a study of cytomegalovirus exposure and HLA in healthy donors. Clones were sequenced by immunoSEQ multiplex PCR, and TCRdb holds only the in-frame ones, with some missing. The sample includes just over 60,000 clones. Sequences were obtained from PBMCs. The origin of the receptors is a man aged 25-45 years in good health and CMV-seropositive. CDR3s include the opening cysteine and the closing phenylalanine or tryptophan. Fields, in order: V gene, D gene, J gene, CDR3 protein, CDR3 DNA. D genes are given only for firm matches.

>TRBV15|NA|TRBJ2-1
CATSTISGGEQFF
TGTGCCACCAGCACAATTAGCGGTGGTGAGCAGTTCTTC
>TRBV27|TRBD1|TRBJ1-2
CASSLDRAGYGYTF
TGTGCCAGCAGTTTGGACAGGGCGGGCTATGGCTACACCTTC
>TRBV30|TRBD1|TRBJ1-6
CAWRTGGNSPLHF
TGTGCCTGGAGGACAGGGGGAAATTCACCCCTCCACTTT
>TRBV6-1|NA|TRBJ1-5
CASNEGRPSNQPQHF
TGTGCCAGCAACGAGGGTAGGCCTAGCAATCAGCCCCAGCATTTT
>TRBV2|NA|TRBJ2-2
CASSEFYTGELFF
TGTGCCAGCAGTGAGTTCTACACCGGGGAGCTGTTTTTT
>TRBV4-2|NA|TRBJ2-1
CASSPNPGQLSSYNEQFF
TGTGCCAGCAGCCCAAACCCGGGACAATTGAGCTCCTACAATGAGCAGTTCTTC
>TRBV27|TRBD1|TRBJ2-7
CASSFEGASYEQYF
TGTGCCAGCAGTTTCGAGGGGGCTAGCTACGAGCAGTACTTC
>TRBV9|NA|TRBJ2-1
CASSPRLGAGENEQFF
TGTGCCAGCAGCCCTAGATTGGGGGCAGGGGAAAATGAGCAGTTCTTC
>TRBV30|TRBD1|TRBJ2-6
CAWTLDRAGANVLTF
TGTGCCTGGACCTTGGACAGGGCAGGGGCCAACGTCCTGACTTTC
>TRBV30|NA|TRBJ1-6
CAWNGPWAPLHF
TGTGCCTGGAATGGGCCCTGGGCACCCCTCCACTTT
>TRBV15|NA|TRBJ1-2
CATSSRANYGYTF
TGTGCCACCAGCAGCAGGGCTAACTATGGCTACACCTTC
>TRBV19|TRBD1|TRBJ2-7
CASSIGLGTGKIYEQYF
TGTGCCAGTAGTATCGGGCTGGGGACAGGGAAAATATACGAGCAGTACTTC
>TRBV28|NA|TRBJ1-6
CASGGWGSPLHF
TGTGCCTCGGGGGGTTGGGGATCACCCCTCCACTTT
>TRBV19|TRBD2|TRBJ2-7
CASSGSGSSYEQYF
TGTGCCAGTAGTGGGAGCGGGAGCTCCTACGAGCAGTACTTC
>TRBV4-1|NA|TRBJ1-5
CASSQDSGALSNQPQHF
TGCGCCAGCAGCCAAGATTCAGGGGCTCTTAGCAATCAGCCCCAGCATTTT
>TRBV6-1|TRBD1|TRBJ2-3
CASRLGQGSTDTQYF
TGTGCCAGCAGGTTAGGACAGGGTAGCACAGATACGCAGTATTTT
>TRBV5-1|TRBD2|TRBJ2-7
CASSLAGAGGPYEQYF
TGCGCCAGCAGCTTGGCCGGGGCGGGGGGCCCTTACGAGCAGTACTTC
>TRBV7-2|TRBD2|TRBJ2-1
CASSRILSGRASDNEQFF
TGTGCCAGCAGCCGTATCCTTAGCGGGAGGGCCTCCGACAATGAGCAGTTCTTC
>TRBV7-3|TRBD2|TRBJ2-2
CASRVGGAKNTGELFF
TGTGCCAGCAGGGTGGGAGGGGCTAAGAACACCGGGGAGCTGTTTTTT
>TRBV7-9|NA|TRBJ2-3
CASSSRGGGGDTQYF
TGTGCCAGCAGCTCCCGGGGAGGGGGAGGCGATACGCAGTATTTT
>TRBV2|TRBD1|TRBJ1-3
CASSGTGRNNIYF
TGTGCCAGCAGTGGGACAGGTAGAAACAACATATATTTT
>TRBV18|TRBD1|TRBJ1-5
CASSSMDRGGPQHF
TGTGCCAGCTCATCAATGGACAGGGGGGGACCCCAGCATTTT
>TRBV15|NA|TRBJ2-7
CATSREGSSYEQYF
TGTGCCACCAGCAGAGAGGGGAGCTCCTACGAGCAGTACTTC
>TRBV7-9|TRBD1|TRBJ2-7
CASSLITGGPYEQYF
TGTGCCAGCAGCTTAATTACAGGGGGCCCCTACGAGCAGTACTTC
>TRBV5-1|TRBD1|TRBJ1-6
CASSQGQGNSPLHF
TGCGCCAGCAGCCAGGGACAGGGAAATTCACCCCTCCACTTT
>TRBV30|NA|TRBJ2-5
CAWNRGAQETQYF
TGTGCCTGGAATCGGGGGGCGCAAGAGACCCAGTACTTC
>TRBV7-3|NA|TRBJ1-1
CASSLGGGNTEAFF
TGTGCCAGCAGCTTAGGCGGGGGGAACACTGAAGCTTTCTTT
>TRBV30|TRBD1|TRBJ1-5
CAWSVGQGNQPQHF
TGTGCCTGGAGTGTAGGACAGGGTAATCAGCCCCAGCATTTT
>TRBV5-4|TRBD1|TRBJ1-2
CASSQDRAYGYTF
TGTGCCAGCAGCCAGGACAGGGCCTATGGCTACACCTTC
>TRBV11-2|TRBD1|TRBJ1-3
CASSWGTGFGNTIYF
TGTGCCAGCAGCTGGGGGACAGGGTTTGGAAACACCATATATTTT
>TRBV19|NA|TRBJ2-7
CASSMSGAHEQYF
TGTGCCAGTAGTATGTCTGGGGCTCACGAGCAGTACTTC
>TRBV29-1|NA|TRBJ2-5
CSGVGAVFGETQYF
TGCAGCGGGGTTGGGGCCGTCTTTGGGGAGACCCAGTACTTC
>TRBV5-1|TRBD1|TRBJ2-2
CASSLTGAGGELFF
TGCGCCAGCAGCCTGACAGGGGCTGGCGGGGAGCTGTTTTTT
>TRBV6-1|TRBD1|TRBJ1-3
CASRLSRTGRNTIYF
TGTGCCAGCAGACTGAGTAGGACAGGGAGAAACACCATATATTTT
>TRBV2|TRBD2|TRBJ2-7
CASKVVAGSAYEQYF
TGTGCCAGCAAGGTGGTAGCGGGGAGCGCCTACGAGCAGTACTTC